This T cell receptor beta chain was found in a study of blood T cell repertoires in COVID-19. Germline V CDR1 and CDR2: SQVTM, ANQGSEA. This CDR3 contains 15 residues. J lost 6 bases, V lost 7 bases, and 7 bases had no gene match. This clone was detected only once. Clones were read by immunoSEQ multiplex PCR, and TCRdb kept only the in-frame ones, dropping some. The profile covers a few hundred thousand clones, with about nine tenths appearing a single time and about 3% taken by the ten largest. Membership in each cohort depended on participant-reported clinical history. All recovered Cohort 3 donors got two negative PCRs, got clearance, or saw symptom resolution.

This chain uses TRBV29-1 with TRBJ2-1; 15 bases agree with TRBD2. The receptor was derived from a woman in her fifties or sixties who had recovered from COVID-19. Sequencing was done on a sample of PBMCs or T cells enriched from blood (not recorded which). The CDR3: CSARTSGRGVNEQFF. The CDR3 DNA is TGCAGCGCCCGGACTAGCGGGAGGGGGGTCAATGAGCAGTTCTTC.